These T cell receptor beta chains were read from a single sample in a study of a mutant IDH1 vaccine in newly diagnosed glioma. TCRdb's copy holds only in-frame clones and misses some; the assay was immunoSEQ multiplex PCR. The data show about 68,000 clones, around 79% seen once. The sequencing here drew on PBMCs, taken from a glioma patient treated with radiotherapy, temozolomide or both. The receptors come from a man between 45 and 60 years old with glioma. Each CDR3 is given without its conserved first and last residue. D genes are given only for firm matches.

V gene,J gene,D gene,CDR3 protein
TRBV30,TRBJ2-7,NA,AWSVGGYEQY
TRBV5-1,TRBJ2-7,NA,ASSLLESSYEQY
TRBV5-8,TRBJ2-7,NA,ASSLGPLYEQY
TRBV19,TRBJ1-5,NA,ASSSSGGPNQPQH
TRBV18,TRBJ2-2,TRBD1,ASSPPAQGAYGELF
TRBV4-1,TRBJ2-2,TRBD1,ASSQTTGAQNTGELF
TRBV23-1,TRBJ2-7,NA,ASSRHRTHYEQY
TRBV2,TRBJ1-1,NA,ASKKLNTEAF
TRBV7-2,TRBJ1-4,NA,ASSLGGGTNEKLF
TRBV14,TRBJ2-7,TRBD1,ASSLTRDRAYEQY
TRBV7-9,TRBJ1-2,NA,ASSPTVVNGYT
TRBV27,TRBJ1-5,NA,ASAGTPSNQPQH
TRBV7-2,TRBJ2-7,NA,ASSLVRSASYEQY
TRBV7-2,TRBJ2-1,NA,ASSSPAGGHEQF
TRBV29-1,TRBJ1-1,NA,SVLHTEAF
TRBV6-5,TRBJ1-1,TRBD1,ASSFRGETEAF
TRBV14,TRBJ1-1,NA,ASRPTGMGMNTEAF
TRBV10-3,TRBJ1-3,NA,AISEVDGYSGNTIY
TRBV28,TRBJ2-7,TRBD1,ASSNTGGQYEQY
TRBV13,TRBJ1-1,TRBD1,ASSLGLGTGHTEAF
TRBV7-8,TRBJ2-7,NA,ASSFDNSYEQY
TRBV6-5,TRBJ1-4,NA,ASGMGNEKLF
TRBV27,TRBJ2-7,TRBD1,ASRQGYEQY
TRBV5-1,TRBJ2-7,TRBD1,ASSPDRGHGEQY
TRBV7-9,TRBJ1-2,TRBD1,ASSGTVKTNYGYT
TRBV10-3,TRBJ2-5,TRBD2,AISGLAGGGQETQY
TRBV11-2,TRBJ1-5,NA,ASSSLGDANQPQH
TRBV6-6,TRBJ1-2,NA,ASSVFGRQDNYGYT
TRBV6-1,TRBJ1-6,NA,ASSEAKGYSYNSPLH
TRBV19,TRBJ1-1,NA,ASQRTVNTEAF
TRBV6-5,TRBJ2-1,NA,ASSNPGEIGF
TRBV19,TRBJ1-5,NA,ASSRGVYSNQPQH
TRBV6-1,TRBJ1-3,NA,ASSEYISGNTIY
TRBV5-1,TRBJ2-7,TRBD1,ASSIRQGAYEQY
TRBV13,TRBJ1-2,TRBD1,ASSLRDRGNGYT
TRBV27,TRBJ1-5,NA,ASRRSINQPQH
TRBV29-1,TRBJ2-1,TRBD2,SVGGGSGGREQF
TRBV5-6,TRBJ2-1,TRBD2,ASSPLGGARVQF
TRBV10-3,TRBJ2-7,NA,AISEGGASSYEQY
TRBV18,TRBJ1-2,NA,ASSYEGRSSYT
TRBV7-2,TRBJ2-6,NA,ASSLVGGYSGANVLT
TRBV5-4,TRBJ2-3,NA,ASSPRRGPSTDTQY
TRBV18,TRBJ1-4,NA,ASSPVRDILNEKLF
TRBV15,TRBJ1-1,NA,ATSREIGMNTEAF
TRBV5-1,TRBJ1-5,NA,ASNPTGEGRAYSNQPQH
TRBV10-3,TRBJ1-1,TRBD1,AISTGVNTEAF
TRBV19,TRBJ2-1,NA,ASSIRRPSNEQF
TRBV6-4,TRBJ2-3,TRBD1,ASSGTGGTDTQY
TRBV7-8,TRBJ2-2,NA,ASRPGTLNTGELF
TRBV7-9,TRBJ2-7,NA,ASSLEGSGHSYEQY
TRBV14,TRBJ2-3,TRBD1,ASSPRRGIRGDTQY
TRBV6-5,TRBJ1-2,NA,ASTPRGNYGYT
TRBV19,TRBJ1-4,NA,ASSPRGGFATNEKLF
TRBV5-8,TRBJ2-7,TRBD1,ASSLWDRGGEQY
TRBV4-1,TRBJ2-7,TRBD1,ASSQGGDRGQY
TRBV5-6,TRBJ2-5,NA,ASSLGLAQETQY
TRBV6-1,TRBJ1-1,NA,ASSVTDRIGTEAF
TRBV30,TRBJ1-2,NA,AWSVRASTNYGYT
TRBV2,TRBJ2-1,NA,ASSEVDEQF
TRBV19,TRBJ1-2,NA,ASTTGGLEGGYT